This T cell receptor beta chain was sequenced for a study of T cells in Graves' hyperthyroidism and ophthalmopathy. RNA transcripts were the template for amplifying TCR beta CDR3 regions. The HTBI primer set was used in a first-round RT-PCR of the TCR CDR3. MiXCR was run by TCRdb on the multiplex PCR reads, yielding one entry per CDR3 protein. The sample holds 400,000 to 550,000 distinct CDR3 sequences; around 15% are singletons and the top ten take around 17%. V shed 7 bases and J 1 base; nucleotides not matched to a gene: 3. CDR3 length: 13 residues. CDR1 SQVTM and CDR2 ANQGSEA come from the germline V gene. This clonotype was counted many times. Its antigen is still unknown. Study results and limitations: The blood repertoire included most of the expanded thyroid clonotypes above 0.001.

Sequences were obtained from blood. The clonotype comes from a woman aged 18-29 years with Graves' hyperthyroidism. The rearrangement uses TRBV29-1 and TRBJ2-5, with 10 bases that match TRBD1. CDR3 sequence (DNA): TGCAGCGAACGGACAGGGGGCCAAGAGACCCAGTACTTC. Its protein product is CSERTGGQETQYF.